The 32 T cell receptor beta chains below come from one sample, sequenced in a study of blood T cell repertoires in COVID-19. Sequenced by immunoSEQ multiplex PCR; TCRdb stores in-frame clones only, minus some. The table has fewer than 80,000 clones, roughly 92% seen once. Sequenced: peripheral blood. Receptors were obtained from a human donor in a cohort sampled during active COVID-19.

This sequence joins TRBV7-9 and TRBJ1-1; 10 bases map to TRBD1. Per germline, CDR1 SEHNR and CDR2 FQNEAQ (reference sequence). CDR3 size: 14 residues. With V trimmed by 5 bases and J by 5 bases, 5 bases remained unmatched. Here the CDR3 reads CASSPRTGGTEAFF. CDR3 bases: TGTGCCAGCAGCCCCCGGACAGGGGGGACTGAAGCTTTCTTT.

This clone appeared many times. The chain has TRBV27 and TRBJ2-7, with TRBD2 matching over 11 bases. V was pared by 5 bases and J by 1 base, with 7 bases of the junction left unmatched. The CDR3 extends over 16 amino acids. Germline lookup yields CDR1 MNHEY and CDR2 SMNVEV (reference sequence). The CDR3 loop is CASSPGLADYSYEQYF. CDR3 bases: TGTGCCAGCAGTCCGGGACTAGCGGATTATTCCTACGAGCAGTACTTC.

V gene TRBV19 combines with J gene TRBJ2-1, with TRBD2 matching 9 bases. Germline values: CDR1 LNHDA, CDR2 SQIVND (reference sequence). There are 13 residues in the CDR3. Trimming removed 8 bases from V and 9 bases from J; junction bases left unmatched: 8. The CDR3 is CASRASGVVEQFF. The CDR3 bases are TGTGCCAGTCGTGCTAGCGGGGTGGTTGAGCAGTTCTTC.

V and J are TRBV11-2 and TRBJ2-7; weak D call: TRBD2 (5 bases). Trimming stripped 6 bases from V and 4 bases from J, with 13 bases between. The CDR3 loop spans 13 amino acids. The V gene's germline CDR1 is SGHAT and CDR2 FQNNGV. The CDR3 nucleotides are TGTGCCAGCAGTTGGACGGAGGATTACGAGCAGTACTTC. Translating it yields CASSWTEDYEQYF.

The J gene is TRBJ2-5, the V gene TRBV19; maybe TRBD2 (6 bases). The CDR3 extends over 12 amino acids. Germline V gene sequence: CDR1 LNHDA, CDR2 SQIVND (reference sequence). The V end lost 3 bases, the J end lost 5 bases, and 7 bases lay between the germline ends. Here the CDR3 reads CASSIGGETQYF. CDR3 bases: TGTGCCAGTAGTATCGGAGGGGAGACCCAGTACTTC.

The V call is TRBV27, the J call TRBJ1-4; a possible D gene is TRBD1 (5 bases). CDR3 length: 17 residues. Germline loops: CDR1 MNHEY, CDR2 SMNVEV (reference sequence). V lost 4 bases and J 10 bases, leaving 25 bases between the germline ends. The CDR3 coding sequence is TGTGCCAGCAGTTCACCTTCAGGAGGGGCTAATGCAGGAAAACTGTTTTTT. Translated, it gives CASSSPSGGANAGKLFF.

This chain connects TRBV5-4 to TRBJ2-4, with D perhaps matching TRBD1 (5 bases). Trimming pared 1 base from V and 11 bases from J, leaving 16 bases between. Germline-derived CDR1 and CDR2 are SGHNT and YYREEE (reference sequence). The CDR3 sequence is 14 residues long. The CDR3 sequence: CASSLLQAGMVQYF. Written as DNA, the CDR3 is TGTGCCAGCAGCTTGCTACAGGCCGGAATGGTTCAGTACTTC.

The chain recombines TRBV27 with TRBJ2-3; D is ambiguous. Looked up from germline, CDR1 is MNHEY and CDR2 is SMNVEV (reference sequence). Trimming pared 4 bases from V and 6 bases from J, leaving 11 bases between. The CDR3 runs 13 residues. This CDR3 reads CASSSTVEDTQYF. Written as DNA, the CDR3 is TGTGCCAGCAGTTCTACTGTCGAGGATACGCAGTATTTT.

The rearrangement links TRBV4-3 to TRBJ2-3; the D gene is possibly TRBD2 (5 bases). Germline V gene data show CDR1 as LGHNA and CDR2 as YSLEER. The germline V and J ends were trimmed by 4 bases and 2 bases, with 16 bases remaining between them. The CDR3 has 16 amino acids. CDR3 nucleotides: TGCGCCAGCAGCCTCACAAGCGGTACCCTCACAGATACGCAGTATTTT. Its translation is CASSLTSGTLTDTQYF.

This clone has only one observation. The chain joins TRBV19 to TRBJ2-1; 8 bases are shared with TRBD1. After removal of 8 bases from V and 3 bases from J, the junction contained 6 bases not matched to a gene. Germline values: CDR1 LNHDA, CDR2 SQIVND (reference sequence). There are 14 residues in the CDR3. In DNA, the CDR3 is TGTGCCAGTGGACAGGGCAGCGGCTACAATGAGCAGTTCTTC. Encoded protein: CASGQGSGYNEQFF.

The chain is built from TRBV29-1 and TRBJ2-2; tentatively, D is TRBD2 (5 bases). Germline V lookup: CDR1 SQVTM, CDR2 ANQGSEA. The CDR3 is 16 amino acids. V was pared by 5 bases and J by 8 bases, with 24 bases between. The CDR3 sequence is CSVHSGEGAPLGELFF. Written as DNA, the CDR3 is TGCAGCGTTCACTCCGGCGAGGGCGCTCCCTTAGGGGAGCTGTTTTTT.

This chain connects TRBV7-9 to TRBJ1-2; D is ambiguous. Trimming left V 4 bases short and J 4 bases short, with 7 bases between. Looked up from germline, CDR1 is SEHNR and CDR2 is FQNEAQ (reference sequence). The CDR3 has 12 residues. In nucleotides, the CDR3 is TGTGCCAGCAGCTCGGAGGGCTATGGCTACACCTTC. Translating it yields CASSSEGYGYTF.

The CDR3: CASSQDSGFNYGYTF. CDR3 nucleotide sequence: TGCGCCAGCAGCCAAGATTCGGGGTTTAACTATGGCTACACCTTC. This sequence joins TRBV4-3 and TRBJ1-2; D uncertain. V gave up 0 bases and J gave up 1 base, with 9 bases separating them. The CDR3 runs to 15 residues. CDR1 and CDR2 from the germline V gene are LGHNA and YSLEER.

The V call is TRBV5-1, the J call TRBJ2-3; D perhaps matches TRBD2 (5 bases). CDR1 and CDR2 (germline): SGHRS, YFSETQ. The CDR3 totals 14 residues. V gave up 0 bases and J gave up 0 bases, with 5 bases separating them. This CDR3 reads CASSLGESTDTQYF. CDR3 in DNA: TGCGCCAGCAGCTTGGGGGAGAGCACAGATACGCAGTATTTT. Together with reference TRBV5-1 and TRBJ2-3, the CDR3 gives the full variable domain: KAGVTQTPRYLIKTRGQQVTLSCSPISGHRSVSWYQQTPGQGLQFLFEYFSETQRNKGNFPGRFSGRQFSNSRSEMNVSTLELGDSALYLCASSLGESTDTQYFGPGTRLTVL.

This chain links TRBV3-1 (or the pseudogene TRBV3-2) with TRBJ2-7, with 7 bases fitting TRBD1. The germline CDR1 and CDR2 sequences are LGHDT and YNNKEL (reference sequence). With V trimmed by 5 bases and J by 3 bases, 7 bases remained unmatched. The CDR3 covers 14 residues. For the CDR3, the DNA is TGTGCCAGCAGCGACGGACAGGTAAACTACGAGCAGTACTTC. This translates into CASSDGQVNYEQYF.

The chain combines TRBV11-2 with TRBJ2-7, with 8 bases matching TRBD1. This CDR3 is 15 amino acids long. CDR1 is SGHAT, CDR2 FQNNGV, per germline. V was pared by 1 base and J by 4 bases, with 6 bases of the junction left unmatched. CDR3 nucleotides: TGTGCCAGCAGCTTAGCAGGCAGGGGGCCGTACGAGCAGTACTTC. This translates into CASSLAGRGPYEQYF.

The chain joins TRBV3-1 (or the pseudogene TRBV3-2) to TRBJ2-3; D remains unclear. Deletions cut 7 bases from V and 0 bases from J, with 20 bases between. CDR3 length: 17 amino acids. Germline CDR1 reads LGHDT; CDR2 reads YNNKEL (reference sequence). Here the CDR3 reads CASKVTNDGTSTDTQYF. In DNA, the CDR3 is TGTGCCAGCAAAGTTACTAACGACGGAACTAGCACAGATACGCAGTATTTT.

The chain joins TRBV19 to TRBJ1-5; D is unclear. Germline V gene lookup returns CDR1 LNHDA and CDR2 SQIVND (reference sequence). Trimming stripped 4 bases from V and 6 bases from J, with 22 bases between. The CDR3 sequence is 17 residues long. CDR3 nucleotide sequence: TGTGCCAGTAGTAACCACCTGATACTAAACCGCGGTCAGCCCCAGCATTTT. Residues: CASSNHLILNRGQPQHF.

The chain carries TRBV7-3 and TRBJ2-3; the match to TRBD2 covers 12 bases. The V gene end was trimmed by 6 bases and the J gene end by 4 bases; junction bases not matched to a gene: 2. The V gene's germline CDR1 is SGHTA and CDR2 FQGTGA. This CDR3 is 14 amino acids long. The DNA of the CDR3 is TGTGCCAGCAGGACTAGCGGGGGAGCAGATACGCAGTATTTT. This gives the protein CASRTSGGADTQYF.

V is TRBV10-3 and J is TRBJ2-1, with D tentatively TRBD1 (6 bases). Germline V gene data show CDR1 as ENHRY and CDR2 as SYGVKD. The CDR3 length is 13 residues. The germline V and J ends were trimmed by 6 bases and 9 bases, with 15 bases remaining between them. CDR3 in DNA: TGTGCCATCAGGGACCAGGGGCCAGGTGAGCAGTTCTTC. Translation: CAIRDQGPGEQFF.

The V call is TRBV5-7, the J call TRBJ1-1; D ambiguous. TRBV5-7 is an ORF, with its function uncertain. This CDR3 contains 14 residues. Trimming removed 0 bases from V and 9 bases from J, with 15 bases in between. The CDR3 DNA follows: TGTGCCAGCAGCTTGGGGGCCACCTGGGCCCAAGCTTTCTTT. The encoded protein is CASSLGATWAQAFF.

The CDR3 nucleotides are TGTGCCAGCAGTCCCGGGACTCAGAGCAAGGTGCAGTTCTTC. Translated, it gives CASSPGTQSKVQFF. The V and J genes are TRBV27 and TRBJ2-1, with D tentatively TRBD2 (6 bases). V was trimmed by 5 bases and J by 12 bases, leaving 20 bases between them. Germline V gene lookup returns CDR1 MNHEY and CDR2 SMNVEV (reference sequence). CDR3 length: 14 residues.

The CDR3 sequence: CASSSSTGSGELFF. CDR3 nucleotide sequence: TGTGCCAGCAGTTCCTCGACAGGTTCCGGGGAGCTGTTTTTT. The chain recombines TRBV6-6 with TRBJ2-2; a possible D gene is TRBD1 (6 bases). The CDR3 covers 14 residues. The V end was cut by 4 bases, the J end by 6 bases, with 12 bases between. CDR1 and CDR2 (germline): MNHNY, SVGAGI (reference sequence).

The chain uses TRBV28 and TRBJ1-5; 9 bases fit TRBD1. Germline V gives CDR1 MDHEN, CDR2 SYDVKM. With 4 bases clipped from V and 5 bases from J, the junction kept 9 bases outside the gene matches. This CDR3 region has 16 residues. CDR3 DNA sequence: TGTGCCAGCAGTTATTCTTCCGGGACAGGGTATCAGCCCCAGCATTTT. This sequence encodes CASSYSSGTGYQPQHF. The variable domain in full, with the rest retrieved from reference TRBV28 and TRBJ1-5, is DVKVTQSSRYLVKRTGEKVFLECVQDMDHENMFWYRQDPGLGLRLIYFSYDVKMKEKGDIPEGYSVSREKKERFSLILESASTNQTSMYLCASSYSSGTGYQPQHFGDGTRLSIL.

The genes are TRBV6-6 and TRBJ1-4; no reliable D call. Germline V gene lookup returns CDR1 MNHNY and CDR2 SVGAGI (reference sequence). Deletions cut 7 bases from V and 4 bases from J, with 13 bases between. The CDR3 sequence is 14 residues long. The CDR3 region is CASTSVSNNEKLFF. As DNA, the CDR3 is TGTGCCAGCACCAGTGTCTCGAATAATGAAAAACTGTTTTTT.

The genes are TRBV19 and TRBJ1-5; D ambiguous. Germline CDR1 and CDR2: LNHDA and SQIVND (reference sequence). The CDR3 sequence is 12 residues long. Deletions cut 0 bases from V and 7 bases from J, with 4 bases between. The CDR3 loop is CASSIDVQPQHF. CDR3 DNA: TGTGCCAGTAGTATAGACGTACAGCCCCAGCATTTT.

This clone was seen once. This rearrangement joins TRBV5-4 to TRBJ2-5, with 11 nucleotides matching TRBD1. The germline CDR1 and CDR2 sequences are SGHNT and YYREEE (reference sequence). The CDR3 loop spans 19 amino acids. Trimming took 4 bases from V and 4 from J; bases not matched to a gene: 18. CDR3: CASSRADRGLYLSRETQYF. Here the CDR3 DNA reads TGTGCCAGCAGCCGAGCGGACAGGGGGCTCTATCTATCGAGAGAGACCCAGTACTTC. Complete variable domain (other parts from reference TRBV5-4 and TRBJ2-5): ETGVTQSPTHLIKTRGQQVTLRCSSQSGHNTVSWYQQALGQGPQFIFQYYREEENGRGNFPPRFSGLQFPNYSSELNVNALELDDSALYLCASSRADRGLYLSRETQYFGPGTRLLVL.

The V and J genes are TRBV10-3 and TRBJ1-2, with 7 bases lining up with TRBD1. V shed 4 bases, J shed 4 bases, and the junction held 6 bases outside the gene matches. The CDR3 is 14 amino acids. The germline V gene has CDR1 ENHRY and CDR2 SYGVKD. CDR3 loop: CAISGGQVSYGYTF. CDR3 bases: TGTGCCATCAGTGGAGGACAGGTCAGCTATGGCTACACCTTC.

DNA of the CDR3: TGTGCCAGCAGTGAGCTAGCGGGGGGAACCAAAAACATTCAGTACTTC. Residues: CASSELAGGTKNIQYF. The J gene is TRBJ2-4, the V gene TRBV2; 11 positions agree with TRBD2. CDR1 is SNHLY, CDR2 FYNNEI, per germline. V shed 3 bases, J shed 2 bases, and the junction held 3 bases outside the gene matches. This CDR3 is 16 amino acids long.

The genes are TRBV6-4 and TRBJ2-3, with 7 positions matching TRBD1. The CDR3 is made up of 17 amino acids. CDR1 MRHNA and CDR2 SNTAGT come from the germline V gene. V was clipped by 3 bases and J by 0 bases; unmatched bases: 9. CDR3 in amino acids: CASSERGLDRSTDTQYF. CDR3 DNA sequence: TGTGCCAGCAGTGAACGGGGTTTGGACAGGAGCACAGATACGCAGTATTTT.

V and J are TRBV9 and TRBJ2-5; tentative D call: TRBD2 (6 bases). The V end lost 4 bases, the J end lost 1 base, and 20 bases lay between the germline ends. The CDR3 loop spans 17 amino acids. The germline CDR1 and CDR2 sequences are SGDLS and YYNGEE. CDR3 sequence (DNA): TGTGCCAGCAGCCCCCTCGGGGGTTCGACAGTCCAAGAGACCCAGTACTTC. This translates into CASSPLGGSTVQETQYF.

This chain joins TRBV7-2 and TRBJ2-3; 11 bases map to TRBD2. Trimming took 4 bases from V and 2 from J; bases not matched to a gene: 14. Germline V gene lookup returns CDR1 SGHTA and CDR2 FQGNSA. CDR3 length equals 19 residues. The CDR3 coding sequence is TGTGCCAGCAGCTCCCTTTCGGTGAAACTAGCGGGGGACACAGATACGCAGTATTTT. Translating gives CASSSLSVKLAGDTDTQYF.